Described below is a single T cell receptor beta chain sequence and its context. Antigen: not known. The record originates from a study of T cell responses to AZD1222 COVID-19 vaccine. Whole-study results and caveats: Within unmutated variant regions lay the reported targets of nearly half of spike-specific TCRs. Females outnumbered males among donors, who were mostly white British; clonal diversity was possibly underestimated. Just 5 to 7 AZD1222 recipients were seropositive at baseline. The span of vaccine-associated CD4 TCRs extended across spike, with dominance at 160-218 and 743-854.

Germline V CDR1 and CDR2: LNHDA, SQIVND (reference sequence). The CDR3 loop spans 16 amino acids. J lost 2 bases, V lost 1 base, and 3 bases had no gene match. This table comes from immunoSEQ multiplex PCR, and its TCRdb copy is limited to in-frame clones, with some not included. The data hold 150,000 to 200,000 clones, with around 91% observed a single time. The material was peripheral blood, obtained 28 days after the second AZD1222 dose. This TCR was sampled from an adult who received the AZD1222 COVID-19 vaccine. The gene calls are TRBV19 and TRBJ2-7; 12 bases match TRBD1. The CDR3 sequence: CASSIAGTGGTYEQYF. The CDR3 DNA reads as TGTGCCAGTAGTATAGCCGGGACAGGGGGCACCTACGAGCAGTACTTC.